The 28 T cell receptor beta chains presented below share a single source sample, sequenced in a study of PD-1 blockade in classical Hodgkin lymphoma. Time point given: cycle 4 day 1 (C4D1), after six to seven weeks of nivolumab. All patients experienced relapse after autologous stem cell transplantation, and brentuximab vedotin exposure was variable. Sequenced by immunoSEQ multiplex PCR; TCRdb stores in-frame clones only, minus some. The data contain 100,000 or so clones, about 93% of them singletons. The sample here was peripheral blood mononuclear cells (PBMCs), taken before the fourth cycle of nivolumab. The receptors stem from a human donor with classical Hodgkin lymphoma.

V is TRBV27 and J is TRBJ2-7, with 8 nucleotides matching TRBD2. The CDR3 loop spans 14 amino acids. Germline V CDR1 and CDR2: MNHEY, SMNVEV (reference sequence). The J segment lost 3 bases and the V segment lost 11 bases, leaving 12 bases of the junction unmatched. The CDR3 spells CAPPPAGVSYEQYF. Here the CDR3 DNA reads TGTGCCCCACCCCCAGCGGGAGTGAGCTACGAGCAGTACTTC.

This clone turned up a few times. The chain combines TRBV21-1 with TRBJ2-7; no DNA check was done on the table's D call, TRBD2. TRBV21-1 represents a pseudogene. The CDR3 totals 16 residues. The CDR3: CASSKSRTSCTYEQYF. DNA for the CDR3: TGTGCCAGCAGCAAATCTCGGACTAGTTGTACCTACGAGCAGTACTTC.

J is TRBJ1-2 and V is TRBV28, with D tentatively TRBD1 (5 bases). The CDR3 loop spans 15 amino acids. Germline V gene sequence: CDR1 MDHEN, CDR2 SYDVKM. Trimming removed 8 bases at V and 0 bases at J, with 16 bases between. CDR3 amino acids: CASLNGGWSNYGYTF. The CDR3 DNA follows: TGTGCCAGCCTTAATGGGGGGTGGTCTAACTATGGCTACACCTTC.

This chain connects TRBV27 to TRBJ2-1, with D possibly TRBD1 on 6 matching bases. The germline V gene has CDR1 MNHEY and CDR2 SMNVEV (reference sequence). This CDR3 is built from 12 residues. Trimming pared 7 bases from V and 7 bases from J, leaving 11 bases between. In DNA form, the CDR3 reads TGTGCCAGCATCTCAGGGGCGAATGAGCAGTTCTTC. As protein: CASISGANEQFF.

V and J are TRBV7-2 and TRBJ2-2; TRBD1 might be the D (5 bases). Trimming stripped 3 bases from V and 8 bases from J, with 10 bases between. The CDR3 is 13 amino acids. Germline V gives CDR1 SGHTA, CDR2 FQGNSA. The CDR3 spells CASSFSGKGELFF. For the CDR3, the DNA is TGTGCCAGCAGCTTTTCAGGGAAGGGGGAGCTGTTTTTT. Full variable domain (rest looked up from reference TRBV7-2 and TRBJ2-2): GAGVSQSPSNKVTEKGKDVELRCDPISGHTALYWYRQSLGQGLEFLIYFQGNSAPDKSGLPSDRFSAERTGGSVSTLTIQRTQQEDSAVYLCASSFSGKGELFFGEGSRLTVL.

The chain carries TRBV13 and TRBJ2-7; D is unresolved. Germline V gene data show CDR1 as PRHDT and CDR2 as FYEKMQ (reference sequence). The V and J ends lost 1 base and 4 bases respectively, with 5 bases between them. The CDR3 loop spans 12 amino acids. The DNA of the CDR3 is TGTGCCAGCAGCTTAGCCCGGTACGAGCAGTACTTC. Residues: CASSLARYEQYF.

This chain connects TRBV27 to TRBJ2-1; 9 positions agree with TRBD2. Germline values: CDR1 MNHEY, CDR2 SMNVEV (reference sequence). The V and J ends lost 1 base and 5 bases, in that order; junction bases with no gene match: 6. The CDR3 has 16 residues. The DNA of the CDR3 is TGTGCCAGCAGTTTATTGAGGGTAGCGGGAGACAATGAGCAGTTCTTC. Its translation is CASSLLRVAGDNEQFF.

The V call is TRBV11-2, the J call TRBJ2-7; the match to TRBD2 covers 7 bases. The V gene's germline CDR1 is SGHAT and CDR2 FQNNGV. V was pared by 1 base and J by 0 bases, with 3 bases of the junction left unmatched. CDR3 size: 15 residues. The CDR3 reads CASSLGDYPSYEQYF. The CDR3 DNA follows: TGTGCCAGCAGCTTAGGGGACTATCCCTCCTACGAGCAGTACTTC. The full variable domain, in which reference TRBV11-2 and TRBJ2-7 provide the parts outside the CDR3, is EAGVAQSPRYKIIEKRQSVAFWCNPISGHATLYWYQQILGQGPKLLIQFQNNGVVDDSQLPKDRFSAERLKGVDSTLKIQPAKLEDSAVYLCASSLGDYPSYEQYFGPGTRLTVT.

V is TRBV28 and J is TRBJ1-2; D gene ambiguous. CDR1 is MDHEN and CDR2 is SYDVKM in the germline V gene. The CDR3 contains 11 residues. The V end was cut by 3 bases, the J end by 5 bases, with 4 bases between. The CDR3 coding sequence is TGTGCCAGCAGTTTCCCATATGGCTACACCTTC. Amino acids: CASSFPYGYTF.

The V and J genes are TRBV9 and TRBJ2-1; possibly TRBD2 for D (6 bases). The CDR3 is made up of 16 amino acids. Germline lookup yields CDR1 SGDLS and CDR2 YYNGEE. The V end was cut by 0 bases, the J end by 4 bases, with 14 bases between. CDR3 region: CASSVGSGSRYNEQFF. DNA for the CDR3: TGTGCCAGCAGCGTAGGGTCCGGGAGCAGGTACAATGAGCAGTTCTTC.

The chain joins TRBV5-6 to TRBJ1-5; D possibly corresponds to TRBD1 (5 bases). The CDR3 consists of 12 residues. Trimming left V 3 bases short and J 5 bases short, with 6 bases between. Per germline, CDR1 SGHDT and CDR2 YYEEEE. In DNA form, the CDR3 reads TGTGCCAGCAGCTGGGGGGATCAGCCCCAGCATTTT. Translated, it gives CASSWGDQPQHF. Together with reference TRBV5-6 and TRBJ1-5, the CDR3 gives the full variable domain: DAGVTQSPTHLIKTRGQQVTLRCSPKSGHDTVSWYQQALGQGPQFIFQYYEEEERQRGNFPDRFSGHQFPNYSSELNVNALLLGDSALYLCASSWGDQPQHFGDGTRLSIL.

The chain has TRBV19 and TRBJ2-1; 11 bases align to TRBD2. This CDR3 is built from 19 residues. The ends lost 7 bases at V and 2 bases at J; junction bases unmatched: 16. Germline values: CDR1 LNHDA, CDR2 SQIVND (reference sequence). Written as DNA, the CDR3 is TGTGCCAGTACCCGTAGACTAGCGGGATCCCAAAGGCCCTACAATGAGCAGTTCTTC. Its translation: CASTRRLAGSQRPYNEQFF.

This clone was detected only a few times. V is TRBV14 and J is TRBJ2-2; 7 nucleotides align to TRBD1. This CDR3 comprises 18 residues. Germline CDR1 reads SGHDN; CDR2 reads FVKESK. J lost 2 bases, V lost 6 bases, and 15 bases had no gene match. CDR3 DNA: TGTGCCAGCAGACAAAGCTACCAGGGACAGACCAACACCGGGGAGCTGTTTTTT. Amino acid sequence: CASRQSYQGQTNTGELFF.

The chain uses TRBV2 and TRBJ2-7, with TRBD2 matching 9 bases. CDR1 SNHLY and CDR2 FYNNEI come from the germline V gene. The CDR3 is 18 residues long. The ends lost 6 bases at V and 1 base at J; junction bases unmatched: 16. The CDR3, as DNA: TGTGCCAGCAGCCACGCTTCGGGAACGACTAGCGGATCCTACGAGCAGTACTTC. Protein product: CASSHASGTTSGSYEQYF. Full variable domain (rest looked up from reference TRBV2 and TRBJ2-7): EPEVTQTPSHQVTQMGQEVILRCVPISNHLYFYWYRQILGQKVEFLVSFYNNEISEKSEIFDDQFSVERPDGSNFTLKIRSTKLEDSAMYFCASSHASGTTSGSYEQYFGPGTRLTVT.

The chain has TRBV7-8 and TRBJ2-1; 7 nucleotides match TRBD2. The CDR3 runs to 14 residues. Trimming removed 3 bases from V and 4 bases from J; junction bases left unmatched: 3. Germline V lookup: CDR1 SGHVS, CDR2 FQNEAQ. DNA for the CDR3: TGTGCCAGCAGCTTCCTAGCGGATTACAATGAGCAGTTCTTC. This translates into CASSFLADYNEQFF.

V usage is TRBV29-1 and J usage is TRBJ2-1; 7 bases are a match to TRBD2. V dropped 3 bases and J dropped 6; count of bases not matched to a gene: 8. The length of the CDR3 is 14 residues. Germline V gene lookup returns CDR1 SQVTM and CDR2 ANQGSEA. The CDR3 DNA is TGCAGCGTTGACGGTGGGAGGGCCAGCAATGAGCAGTTCTTC. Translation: CSVDGGRASNEQFF.

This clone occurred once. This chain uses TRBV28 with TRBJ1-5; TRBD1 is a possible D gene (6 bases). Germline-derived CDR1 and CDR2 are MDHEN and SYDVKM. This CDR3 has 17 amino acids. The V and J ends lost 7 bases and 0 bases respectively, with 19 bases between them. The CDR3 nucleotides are TGTGCCAGCAACCAAGACGGAGGGGGGTATAGCAATCAGCCCCAGCATTTT. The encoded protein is CASNQDGGGYSNQPQHF.

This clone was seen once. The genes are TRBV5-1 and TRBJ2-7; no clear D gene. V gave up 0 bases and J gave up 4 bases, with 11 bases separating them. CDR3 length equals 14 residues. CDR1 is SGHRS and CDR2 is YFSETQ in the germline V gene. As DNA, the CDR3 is TGCGCCAGCAGCTTGGGAGACGCCCTATACGAGCAGTACTTC. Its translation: CASSLGDALYEQYF.

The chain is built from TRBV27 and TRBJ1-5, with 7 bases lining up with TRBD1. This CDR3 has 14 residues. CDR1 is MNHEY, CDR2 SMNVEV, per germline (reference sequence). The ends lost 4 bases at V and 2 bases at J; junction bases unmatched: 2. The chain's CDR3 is CASSYGTGNQPQHF. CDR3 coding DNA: TGTGCCAGCAGTTATGGGACAGGCAATCAGCCCCAGCATTTT.

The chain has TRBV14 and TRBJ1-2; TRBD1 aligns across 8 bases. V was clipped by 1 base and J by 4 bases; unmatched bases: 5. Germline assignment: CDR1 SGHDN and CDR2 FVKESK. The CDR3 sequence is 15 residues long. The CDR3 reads CASSQGRTGGYGYTF. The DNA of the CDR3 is TGTGCCAGCAGCCAAGGACGTACAGGGGGCTATGGCTACACCTTC.

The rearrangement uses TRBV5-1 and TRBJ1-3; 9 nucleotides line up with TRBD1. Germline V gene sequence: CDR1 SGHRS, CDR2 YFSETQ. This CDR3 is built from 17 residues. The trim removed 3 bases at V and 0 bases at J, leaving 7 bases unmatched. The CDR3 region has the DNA TGCGCCAGCAGCTGGGGGACAGGGATGGCCTCTGGAAACACCATATATTTT. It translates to CASSWGTGMASGNTIYF. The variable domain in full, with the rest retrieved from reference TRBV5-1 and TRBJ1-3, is KAGVTQTPRYLIKTRGQQVTLSCSPISGHRSVSWYQQTPGQGLQFLFEYFSETQRNKGNFPGRFSGRQFSNSRSEMNVSTLELGDSALYLCASSWGTGMASGNTIYFGEGSWLTVV.

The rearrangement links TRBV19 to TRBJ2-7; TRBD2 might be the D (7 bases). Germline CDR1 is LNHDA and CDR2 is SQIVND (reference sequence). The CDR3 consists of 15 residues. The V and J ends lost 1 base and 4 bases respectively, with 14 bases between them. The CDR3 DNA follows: TGTGCCAGTAGTATAGGGGGGCGGGAGCCTTACGAGCAGTACTTC. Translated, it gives CASSIGGREPYEQYF.

CDR3 sequence (DNA): TGCGCCAGCAGTGTAGAGGAATACAGCTCCTACAATGAGCAGTTCTTC. This codes for CASSVEEYSSYNEQFF. The chain couples TRBV10-1 to TRBJ2-1; D gene unclear. The CDR3 runs 16 residues. The V end lost 4 bases, the J end lost 0 bases, and 13 bases lay between the germline ends. Germline CDR1 and CDR2: WNHNN and SYGVQD (reference sequence).

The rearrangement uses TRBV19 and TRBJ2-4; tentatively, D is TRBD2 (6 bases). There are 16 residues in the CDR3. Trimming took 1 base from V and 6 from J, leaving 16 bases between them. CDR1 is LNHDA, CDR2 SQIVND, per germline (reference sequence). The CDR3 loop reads CASSIAVSPGGNIQYF. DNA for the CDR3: TGTGCCAGTAGTATAGCCGTCAGCCCCGGGGGAAACATTCAGTACTTC. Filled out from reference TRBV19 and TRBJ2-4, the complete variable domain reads DGGITQSPKYLFRKEGQNVTLSCEQNLNHDAMYWYRQDPGQGLRLIYYSQIVNDFQKGDIAEGYSVSREKKESFPLTVTSAQKNPTAFYLCASSIAVSPGGNIQYFGAGTRLSVL.

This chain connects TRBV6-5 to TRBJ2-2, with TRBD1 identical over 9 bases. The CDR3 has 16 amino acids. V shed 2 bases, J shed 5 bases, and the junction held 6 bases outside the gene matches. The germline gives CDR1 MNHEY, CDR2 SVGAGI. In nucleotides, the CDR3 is TGTGCCAGCAGTTACCCGGGACAGGGTGTAACCGGGGAGCTGTTTTTT. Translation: CASSYPGQGVTGELFF.

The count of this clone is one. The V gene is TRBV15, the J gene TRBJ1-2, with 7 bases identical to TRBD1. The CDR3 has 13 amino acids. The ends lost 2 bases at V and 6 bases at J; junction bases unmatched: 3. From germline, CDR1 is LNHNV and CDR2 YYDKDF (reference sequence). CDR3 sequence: CATSRRQGDGYTF. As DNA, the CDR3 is TGTGCCACCAGCAGAAGACAGGGAGATGGCTACACCTTC.

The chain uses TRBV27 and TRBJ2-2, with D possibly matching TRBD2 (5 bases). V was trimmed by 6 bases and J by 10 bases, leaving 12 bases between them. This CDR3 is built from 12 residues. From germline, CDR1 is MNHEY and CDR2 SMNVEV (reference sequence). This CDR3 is CASRPGGAELFF. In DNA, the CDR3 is TGTGCCAGCAGACCCGGAGGAGCGGAGCTGTTTTTT.

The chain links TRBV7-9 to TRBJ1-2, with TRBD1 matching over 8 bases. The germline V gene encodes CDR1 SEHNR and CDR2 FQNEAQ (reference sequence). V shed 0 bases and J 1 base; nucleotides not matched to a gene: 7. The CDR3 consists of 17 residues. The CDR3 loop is CASSLALTGVNNYGYTF. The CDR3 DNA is TGTGCCAGCAGCTTAGCCTTGACAGGGGTGAATAACTATGGCTACACCTTC. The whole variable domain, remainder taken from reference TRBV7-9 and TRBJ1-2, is DTGVSQNPRHKITKRGQNVTFRCDPISEHNRLYWYRQTLGQGPEFLTYFQNEAQLEKSRLLSDRFSAERPKGSFSTLEIQRTEQGDSAMYLCASSLALTGVNNYGYTFGSGTRLTVV.